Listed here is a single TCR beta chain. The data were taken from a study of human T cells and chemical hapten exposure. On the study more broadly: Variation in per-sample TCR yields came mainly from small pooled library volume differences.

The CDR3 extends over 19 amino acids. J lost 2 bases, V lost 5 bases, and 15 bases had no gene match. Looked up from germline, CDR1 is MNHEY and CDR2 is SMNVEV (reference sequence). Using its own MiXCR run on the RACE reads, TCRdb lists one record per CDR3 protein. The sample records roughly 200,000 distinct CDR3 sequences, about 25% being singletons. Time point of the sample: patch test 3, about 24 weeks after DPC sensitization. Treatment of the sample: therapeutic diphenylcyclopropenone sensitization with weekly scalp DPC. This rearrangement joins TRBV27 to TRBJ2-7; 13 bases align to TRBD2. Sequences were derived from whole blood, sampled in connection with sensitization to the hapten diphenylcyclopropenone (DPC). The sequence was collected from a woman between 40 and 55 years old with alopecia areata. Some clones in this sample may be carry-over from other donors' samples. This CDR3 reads CASSPNRGLAGAFTYEQYF. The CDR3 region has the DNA TGTGCCAGCAGTCCTAATCGAGGACTAGCGGGAGCCTTTACCTACGAGCAGTACTTC.